These 29 T cell receptor beta chains share one sample of origin, sequenced in a study of long-term antiretroviral therapy in people with HIV. Version v3.0 of the immunoSEQ assay was performed at survey level. Sequencing was performed with immunoSEQ multiplex PCR; in TCRdb, only in-frame clones are kept and a portion is missing. The table lists 7,500 to 10,000 clones, 84% of them singletons. The sequences come from unsorted PBMCs, collected 0.3 years before starting antiretroviral therapy. All receptors come from a man aged 30 to 45 with HIV.

V usage is TRBV30 and J usage is TRBJ1-1; D gene ambiguous. The CDR3 has 13 residues. Between the trimmed V and J ends, which lost 3 bases and 6 bases, there was a span of 14 bases. Germline CDR1 reads GTSNPN; CDR2 reads SVGIG (reference sequence). CDR3 region: CAWSPPVAPEAFF. In DNA, the CDR3 is TGTGCCTGGAGCCCTCCCGTTGCCCCTGAAGCTTTCTTT.

The rearrangement joins TRBV25-1 to TRBJ1-2; 10 positions agree with TRBD1. The V gene end was trimmed by 6 bases and the J gene end by 8 bases; junction bases not matched to a gene: 9. The CDR3 has 14 amino acids. Germline V CDR1 and CDR2: MGHDK, SYGVNS. For the CDR3, the DNA is TGTGCCAGCAGACTGGGACAGGGGTTGAGCGGCTACACCTTC. This gives the protein CASRLGQGLSGYTF.

The chain joins TRBV7-8 to TRBJ2-2; 11 bases map to TRBD2. CDR1 SGHVS and CDR2 FQNEAQ come from the germline V gene. This CDR3 spans 15 amino acids. J lost 4 bases, V lost 6 bases, and 4 bases had no gene match. The DNA for the CDR3 is TGTGCCAGCAGAACCGGGACTAGCGGCACCGGGGAGCTGTTTTTT. It translates to CASRTGTSGTGELFF.

CDR3 sequence reads: CASSEALRNRGTDTQYF. CDR3 DNA: TGTGCCAGCAGTGAAGCGCTTAGGAACAGGGGCACAGATACGCAGTATTTT. This sequence joins TRBV6-1 and TRBJ2-3; maybe TRBD1 (6 bases). Germline CDR1 MNHNS, CDR2 SASEGT. The V gene lost 0 bases and the J gene lost 1 base, with 14 bases spanning the gap. The CDR3 sequence is 17 residues long.

Remarks on this clone: One end of the junction fails to match germline, which may point to a read error. V gene TRBV7-7 combines with J gene TRBJ2-5, with a tentative D call TRBD2 (6 bases). CDR3 length: 16 amino acids. Germline assignment: CDR1 SSHAT and CDR2 FNYEAQ (reference sequence). CDR3 bases: TGTGCTAGCAGCTTGGGGAGGCAGACCACCCCAGAGACCCAGTACTTC. Amino acids: CASSLGRQTTPETQYF.

V gene TRBV5-1 combines with J gene TRBJ2-1, with D hard to call. The CDR3 consists of 13 residues. V lost 0 bases, J lost 8 bases, and 9 bases lay in between. The germline V gene encodes CDR1 SGHRS and CDR2 YFSETQ. The CDR3 reads CASSLDSFDEQFF. The CDR3 bases are TGCGCCAGCAGCTTGGACAGTTTCGATGAGCAGTTCTTC.

The gene calls are TRBV15 and TRBJ2-7; the D is unclear. V gave up 0 bases and J gave up 6 bases, with 12 bases separating them. The CDR3 is 14 residues long. The germline V gene encodes CDR1 LNHNV and CDR2 YYDKDF (reference sequence). In DNA form, the CDR3 reads TGTGCCACCAGCAGAGATCGTTATGCGAGCGAGCAGTACTTC. Residues: CATSRDRYASEQYF.

This sequence joins TRBV5-1 and TRBJ1-1; maybe TRBD1 (5 bases). V dropped 2 bases and J dropped 1 base, with 6 bases sitting between them. The germline V gene encodes CDR1 SGHRS and CDR2 YFSETQ. This CDR3 comprises 13 residues. DNA for the CDR3: TGCGCCAGCAGCTTCACAGGGAACACTGAAGCTTTCTTT. This translates into CASSFTGNTEAFF.

The chain uses TRBV15 and TRBJ2-3, with 14 bases matching TRBD2. Germline CDR1 is LNHNV and CDR2 is YYDKDF (reference sequence). With V trimmed by 0 bases and J by 3 bases, 2 bases remained unmatched. The CDR3 totals 17 residues. CDR3 bases: TGTGCCACCAGCAGAGAACGACTAGCGGGGGGGACAGATACGCAGTATTTT. The encoded protein is CATSRERLAGGTDTQYF.

J is TRBJ1-6 and V is TRBV5-6; 7 bases are a match to TRBD1. Germline V gene lookup returns CDR1 SGHDT and CDR2 YYEEEE. V was pared by 3 bases and J by 7 bases, with 7 bases of the junction left unmatched. This CDR3 is built from 15 residues. CDR3 amino acids: CASSYQTGRNSPLHF. The CDR3 DNA follows: TGTGCCAGCAGCTACCAGACAGGGCGGAATTCACCCCTCCACTTT.

This clone has just a few counts. The rearrangement uses TRBV10-1 and TRBJ2-3; D unresolved. With 3 bases removed from V and 6 bases from J, the gap between germline ends came to 10 bases. The germline gives CDR1 WNHNN, CDR2 SYGVQD (reference sequence). The CDR3 loop spans 13 amino acids. Here the CDR3 DNA reads TGCGCCAGCAGTGAAGCCCCTTCGGATACGCAGTATTTT. The encoded protein is CASSEAPSDTQYF.

The chain couples TRBV7-9 to TRBJ2-2; D is ambiguous. The CDR3 spans 16 residues. Trimming stripped 3 bases from V and 6 bases from J, with 17 bases between. Germline V CDR1 and CDR2: SEHNR, FQNEAQ (reference sequence). CDR3 amino acids: CASSFPWASMAGELFF. The DNA of the CDR3 is TGTGCCAGCAGCTTCCCCTGGGCTAGTATGGCCGGGGAGCTGTTTTTT.

The sample holds a few counts of this clone. CDR3 amino acids: CASSEEVYEQYF. The CDR3 DNA is TGTGCCAGCAGTGAAGAAGTCTACGAGCAGTACTTC. The V call is TRBV6-1, the J call TRBJ2-7; D gene unclear. This CDR3 spans 12 amino acids. Trimming left V 1 base short and J 3 bases short, with 4 bases between. Germline-derived CDR1 and CDR2 are MNHNS and SASEGT.

V gene TRBV5-1 combines with J gene TRBJ2-5; TRBD2 matches at 9 bases. The CDR3 has 14 amino acids. V lost 0 bases, J lost 3 bases, and 0 bases stayed unmatched. The germline CDR1 and CDR2 sequences are SGHRS and YFSETQ. In DNA, the CDR3 is TGCGCCAGCAGCTTGGAGCGGGGGGAAGAGACCCAGTACTTC. Amino acids: CASSLERGEETQYF.

V usage is TRBV9 and J usage is TRBJ2-1, with D maybe TRBD2 (6 bases). The CDR3 has 15 amino acids. With 6 bases removed from V and 3 bases from J, the gap between germline ends came to 16 bases. CDR1 is SGDLS, CDR2 YYNGEE, per germline. The CDR3 here is CASKPGASVYNEQFF. CDR3 nucleotides: TGTGCCAGCAAGCCCGGGGCTAGCGTCTACAATGAGCAGTTCTTC. Variable domain in full (rest from reference TRBV9 and TRBJ2-1): DSGVTQTPKHLITATGQRVTLRCSPRSGDLSVYWYQQSLDQGLQFLIQYYNGEERAKGNILERFSAQQFPDLHSELNLSSLELGDSALYFCASKPGASVYNEQFFGPGTRLTVL.

This clone was seen just once. The rearrangement uses TRBV5-1 and TRBJ1-4; D is possibly TRBD1 (5 bases). Per germline, CDR1 SGHRS and CDR2 YFSETQ. The CDR3 extends over 15 amino acids. The ends were cut back, 0 bases at V and 4 bases at J, with 10 bases in the middle. The CDR3 region is CASSLEGRVNEKLFF. Here the CDR3 DNA reads TGCGCCAGCAGCTTGGAAGGCAGGGTTAATGAAAAACTGTTTTTT.

This clone appeared once. This chain links TRBV10-3 with TRBJ2-7; no definite D call. The V and J ends lost 11 bases and 0 bases respectively, with 14 bases between them. The germline V gene encodes CDR1 ENHRY and CDR2 SYGVKD. The CDR3 is 13 amino acids. CDR3 in amino acids: CASLSGSSYEQYF. For the CDR3, the DNA is TGTGCCTCACTCTCCGGGTCCTCCTACGAGCAGTACTTC.

The rearrangement joins TRBV18 to TRBJ1-2; 8 positions agree with TRBD1. Germline CDR1 reads KGHSH; CDR2 reads LQKENI. The trim removed 3 bases at V and 0 bases at J, leaving 3 bases unmatched. The CDR3 is 15 amino acids. The CDR3 is CASSPGTGPNYGYTF. The CDR3 DNA follows: TGTGCCAGCTCACCGGGGACAGGTCCTAACTATGGCTACACCTTC.

This sequence joins TRBV19 and TRBJ1-4; D remains ambiguous. CDR3 length equals 15 residues. The germline V and J ends were trimmed by 3 bases and 0 bases, with 8 bases remaining between them. Looked up from germline, CDR1 is LNHDA and CDR2 is SQIVND (reference sequence). CDR3 protein: CASSMDLPTNEKLFF. DNA of the CDR3: TGTGCCAGTAGTATGGATCTACCAACTAATGAAAAACTGTTTTTT. Combining the CDR3 with reference TRBV19 and TRBJ1-4 gives the whole variable domain DGGITQSPKYLFRKEGQNVTLSCEQNLNHDAMYWYRQDPGQGLRLIYYSQIVNDFQKGDIAEGYSVSREKKESFPLTVTSAQKNPTAFYLCASSMDLPTNEKLFFGSGTQLSVL.

The chain links TRBV7-9 to TRBJ2-5, with D perhaps TRBD1 or TRBD2 (5 bases each). Germline V gene lookup returns CDR1 SEHNR and CDR2 FQNEAQ (reference sequence). This CDR3 comprises 16 residues. The V end lost 4 bases, the J end lost 2 bases, and 17 bases lay between the germline ends. DNA for the CDR3: TGTGCCAGCAGCTCCGTCGACGGGGCCTCACAAGAGACCCAGTACTTC. Encoded protein: CASSSVDGASQETQYF.

V and J are TRBV18 and TRBJ2-7, with TRBD2 as a possible D gene (5 bases). CDR1 and CDR2 from the germline V gene are KGHSH and LQKENI. The CDR3 is 15 amino acids. V was clipped by 3 bases and J by 3 bases, with 15 bases between them. This chain's CDR3 is CASSPNGEFGYEQYF. As DNA, the CDR3 is TGTGCCAGCTCACCTAACGGGGAATTCGGCTACGAGCAGTACTTC.

This chain links TRBV9 with TRBJ1-3, with TRBD1 matching over 9 bases. This CDR3 has 16 amino acids. V shed 3 bases and J 4 bases; nucleotides not matched to a gene: 8. The germline CDR1 and CDR2 sequences are SGDLS and YYNGEE. CDR3: CASSALTGGSGNTIYF. The CDR3, as DNA: TGTGCCAGCAGCGCCCTAACAGGGGGCTCAGGAAACACCATATATTTT.

The rearrangement uses TRBV28 and TRBJ2-7, with D perhaps assigned TRBD1 or TRBD2 (5 bases each). CDR1 and CDR2 from the germline V gene are MDHEN and SYDVKM. V was trimmed by 5 bases and J by 2 bases, leaving 13 bases between them. This CDR3 has 14 residues. This chain's CDR3 is CASSLGTATYEQYF. Here the CDR3 DNA reads TGTGCCAGCAGTCTCGGGACGGCAACCTACGAGCAGTACTTC.

The genes are TRBV27 and TRBJ1-6, with D hard to call. V gave up 3 bases and J gave up 4 bases, with 4 bases separating them. Germline V gene sequence: CDR1 MNHEY, CDR2 SMNVEV (reference sequence). The length of the CDR3 is 13 residues. CDR3 sequence (DNA): TGTGCCAGCAGTTTTCCGTATAATTCACCCCTCCACTTT. Translation: CASSFPYNSPLHF.

V gene TRBV27 combines with J gene TRBJ2-1; TRBD2 aligns across 11 bases. V dropped 6 bases and J dropped 4; count of bases not matched to a gene: 8. The germline V gene encodes CDR1 MNHEY and CDR2 SMNVEV (reference sequence). The CDR3 is 16 amino acids. In DNA form, the CDR3 reads TGTGCCAGCAGCACCGGGACTAGCGGAGGATACAATGAGCAGTTCTTC. This sequence encodes CASSTGTSGGYNEQFF.

This sequence joins TRBV14 and TRBJ2-3, with 10 nucleotides matching TRBD1. Germline CDR1 is SGHDN and CDR2 is FVKESK. After removal of 1 base from V and 5 bases from J, the junction contained 6 bases not matched to a gene. CDR3 length equals 16 residues. In nucleotides, the CDR3 is TGTGCCAGCAGCCAAGGCGGGACAGGGGCGAAAGATACGCAGTATTTT. Its protein product is CASSQGGTGAKDTQYF. The full variable domain, completed using reference TRBV14 and TRBJ2-3, is EAGVTQFPSHSVIEKGQTVTLRCDPISGHDNLYWYRRVMGKEIKFLLHFVKESKQDESGMPNNRFLAERTGGTYSTLKVQPAELEDSGVYFCASSQGGTGAKDTQYFGPGTRLTVL.

V usage is TRBV5-5 and J usage is TRBJ2-5; D is possibly TRBD1 or TRBD2 (5 bases each). Trimming took 1 base from V and 5 from J, leaving 15 bases between them. Germline CDR1 SGHKS, CDR2 YYEKEE (reference sequence). This CDR3 is 15 amino acids long. In DNA, the CDR3 is TGTGCCAGCAGCTTGTCGTGGGGGAGCAAGGAGACCCAGTACTTC. Its protein is CASSLSWGSKETQYF.

As to this clone: At one end, the junction sequence differs from germline, possibly due to a read error. V gene TRBV10-3 combines with J gene TRBJ2-5; no definite D call. CDR1 and CDR2 (germline): ENHRY, SYGVKD. The CDR3 totals 10 residues. CDR3 sequence reads: CATGFEDRNF. CDR3 coding DNA: TGTGCCACCGGGTTCGAGGATCGTAACTTC.

The chain is built from TRBV7-9 and TRBJ2-5; D call uncertain. V gave up 4 bases and J gave up 1 base, with 10 bases separating them. Germline V gene lookup returns CDR1 SEHNR and CDR2 FQNEAQ (reference sequence). This CDR3 region has 14 residues. CDR3 in amino acids: CASSSVWAQETQYF. CDR3 nucleotides: TGTGCCAGCAGCTCCGTTTGGGCCCAAGAGACCCAGTACTTC. The entire variable domain, with the rest obtained from reference TRBV7-9 and TRBJ2-5, is as follows: DTGVSQNPRHKITKRGQNVTFRCDPISEHNRLYWYRQTLGQGPEFLTYFQNEAQLEKSRLLSDRFSAERPKGSFSTLEIQRTEQGDSAMYLCASSSVWAQETQYFGPGTRLLVL.